The rows below give T cell receptor beta chains drawn from one sample of a study of blood T cell repertoires in COVID-19. Measured with immunoSEQ multiplex PCR; TCRdb has only the in-frame clones, and not every one. The repertoire includes 150,000 to 200,000 clones, about 83% of them detected once, and around 13% sits in the top ten. Sequenced input: peripheral blood. These receptors originate from a woman aged 65 to 85 with COVID-19, enrolled during active disease. Both conserved end residues are part of each CDR3. The order of the fields is CDR3 length, J gene, D gene, clone size, V gene, CDR3 DNA, CDR3 protein. D genes are given only for firm matches. Where a row states a size, it is once, few, many or the class of an expanded clone; other rows omit it.

len: 20
j_gene: TRBJ1-5
d_gene: NA
abundance: NA
v_gene: TRBV29-1
CDR3nt: TGCAGCGTTCCTAATCTAGACGGGGAACCCGGACGGTATAGCAATCAGCCCCAGCATTTT
CDR3aa: CSVPNLDGEPGRYSNQPQHF

len: 13
j_gene: TRBJ1-2
d_gene: TRBD1
abundance: NA
v_gene: TRBV19
CDR3nt: TGTGCCAGTGCTGACAGGGCTAACTATGGCTACACCTTC
CDR3aa: CASADRANYGYTF

len: 15
j_gene: TRBJ2-3
d_gene: NA
abundance: NA
v_gene: TRBV10-2
CDR3nt: TGCGCCAGCAGTGAGTCCCGAGCGGCAGGAGATACGCAGTATTTT
CDR3aa: CASSESRAAGDTQYF

len: 15
j_gene: TRBJ1-5
d_gene: NA
abundance: NA
v_gene: TRBV6-1
CDR3nt: TGTGCCAGCAGTGAAGGGAGTCACAGCAATCAGCCCCAGCATTTT
CDR3aa: CASSEGSHSNQPQHF

len: 13
j_gene: TRBJ2-2
d_gene: TRBD1
abundance: NA
v_gene: TRBV30
CDR3nt: TGTGCCTGGTGGGACAGGGATATCGGGGAGCTGTTTTTT
CDR3aa: CAWWDRDIGELFF

len: 13
j_gene: TRBJ1-3
d_gene: NA
abundance: NA
v_gene: TRBV23-1
CDR3nt: TGCGCCAGCCGGGGGTTTTTTGGAAACACCATATATTTT
CDR3aa: CASRGFFGNTIYF

len: 15
j_gene: TRBJ2-7
d_gene: TRBD1
abundance: NA
v_gene: TRBV29-1
CDR3nt: TGCAGCACGAGAGGGTCCGGGGACAGGTCCTACGAGCAGTACTTC
CDR3aa: CSTRGSGDRSYEQYF

len: 19
j_gene: TRBJ2-1
d_gene: TRBD2
abundance: NA
v_gene: TRBV27
CDR3nt: TGTGCCAGCAGTTTATTGAAGGGGACTAGCGGGATCCCCCTCCATGAGCAGTTCTTC
CDR3aa: CASSLLKGTSGIPLHEQFF

len: 15
j_gene: TRBJ2-7
d_gene: TRBD1
abundance: NA
v_gene: TRBV6-5
CDR3nt: TGTGCCAGCAGTCGGCCCGGGACAGGGTCCTACGAGCAGTACTTC
CDR3aa: CASSRPGTGSYEQYF

len: 16
j_gene: TRBJ2-1
d_gene: NA
abundance: NA
v_gene: TRBV7-9
CDR3nt: TGTGCCAGCAGCTCCCGGGATCTTACCTCCAGCAATGAGCAGTTCTTC
CDR3aa: CASSSRDLTSSNEQFF

len: 15
j_gene: TRBJ2-7
d_gene: TRBD2
abundance: few
v_gene: TRBV5-6
CDR3nt: TGTGCCAGCAGCTTGCGTCTAGCGGGAGGCTACGAGCAGTACTTC
CDR3aa: CASSLRLAGGYEQYF

len: 18
j_gene: TRBJ1-2
d_gene: TRBD1
abundance: NA
v_gene: TRBV4-3
CDR3nt: TGCGCCAGCAGCCAAGAAGTGAGGGGACAGAATACATTCATGGGCTACACCTTC
CDR3aa: CASSQEVRGQNTFMGYTF

len: 14
j_gene: TRBJ2-5
d_gene: NA
abundance: NA
v_gene: TRBV6-6
CDR3nt: TGTGCCAGCAGTTACTCGGGACTCCAAGAGACCCAGTACTTC
CDR3aa: CASSYSGLQETQYF

len: 16
j_gene: TRBJ2-1
d_gene: NA
abundance: NA
v_gene: TRBV19
CDR3nt: TGTGCCAGTAGTATTTGGAGGGTTAGCTCCTACAATGAGCAGTTCTTC
CDR3aa: CASSIWRVSSYNEQFF

len: 13
j_gene: TRBJ1-6
d_gene: NA
abundance: NA
v_gene: TRBV7-3
CDR3nt: TGTGCCAGCAGCAGGGGAGGTGATTCACCCCTCCACTTT
CDR3aa: CASSRGGDSPLHF

len: 13
j_gene: TRBJ2-2
d_gene: NA
abundance: NA
v_gene: TRBV6-6
CDR3nt: TGTGCCAGCAGCGTTAGCGACACCGGGGAGCTGTTTTTT
CDR3aa: CASSVSDTGELFF

len: 13
j_gene: TRBJ1-1
d_gene: NA
abundance: NA
v_gene: TRBV14
CDR3nt: TGTGCCAGCAGCCTCAACGGGGACACTGAAGCTTTCTTT
CDR3aa: CASSLNGDTEAFF

len: 14
j_gene: TRBJ2-7
d_gene: NA
abundance: NA
v_gene: TRBV19
CDR3nt: TGTGCCAGTAGTAGGCAGTCATCTTCTTACGAGCAGTACTTC
CDR3aa: CASSRQSSSYEQYF

len: 15
j_gene: TRBJ1-5
d_gene: NA
abundance: NA
v_gene: TRBV2
CDR3nt: TGTGCCAGCAGTTCGACAGGAGATAGCAATCAGCCCCAGCATTTT
CDR3aa: CASSSTGDSNQPQHF

len: 14
j_gene: TRBJ1-2
d_gene: NA
abundance: once
v_gene: TRBV5-5
CDR3nt: TGTGCCAGCAGCTTGGAGGAGCTCAGGGCCGGCTACACCTTC
CDR3aa: CASSLEELRAGYTF

len: 16
j_gene: TRBJ2-1
d_gene: NA
abundance: NA
v_gene: TRBV4-1
CDR3nt: TGCGCCAGCAGCCAAGATCCCGCCCCGGGCTACAATGAGCAGTTCTTC
CDR3aa: CASSQDPAPGYNEQFF

len: 14
j_gene: TRBJ2-7
d_gene: TRBD1
abundance: NA
v_gene: TRBV30
CDR3nt: TGTGCCTGGAGTGTGGGGACAGGTCTCTACGAGCAGTACTTC
CDR3aa: CAWSVGTGLYEQYF

len: 16
j_gene: TRBJ1-3
d_gene: NA
abundance: NA
v_gene: TRBV6-5
CDR3nt: TGTGCCAGCAGTTTTTTACAGCAGGGATACGGAAACACCATATATTTT
CDR3aa: CASSFLQQGYGNTIYF

len: 13
j_gene: TRBJ1-1
d_gene: NA
abundance: NA
v_gene: TRBV5-4
CDR3nt: TGTGCCAGCAGCTTGCCAGGGATGCCTGAAGCTTTCTTT
CDR3aa: CASSLPGMPEAFF

len: 15
j_gene: TRBJ2-5
d_gene: TRBD2
abundance: NA
v_gene: TRBV4-1
CDR3nt: TGCGCCAGCAGCTGGCTAGCGGGAAACTTGGAGACCCAGTACTTC
CDR3aa: CASSWLAGNLETQYF

len: 11
j_gene: TRBJ2-1
d_gene: NA
abundance: NA
v_gene: TRBV19
CDR3nt: TGTGCCAGTAGACAGGTAAATGAGCAGTTCTTC
CDR3aa: CASRQVNEQFF

len: 16
j_gene: TRBJ2-2
d_gene: NA
abundance: NA
v_gene: TRBV6-6
CDR3nt: TGTGCCAGCAGTTACCGGCTAGCGACCAACACCGGGGAGCTGTTTTTT
CDR3aa: CASSYRLATNTGELFF

len: 19
j_gene: TRBJ2-2
d_gene: TRBD1
abundance: NA
v_gene: TRBV30
CDR3nt: TGTGCCTGGAGTGTACTAATGGACAGGGGGTTTCCGTATACCGGGGAGCTGTTTTTT
CDR3aa: CAWSVLMDRGFPYTGELFF

len: 14
j_gene: TRBJ1-2
d_gene: NA
abundance: NA
v_gene: TRBV7-9
CDR3nt: TGTGCCAGCAGCTTTAACAGGGCCTTGGTCGGCTACACCTTC
CDR3aa: CASSFNRALVGYTF

len: 11
j_gene: TRBJ2-1
d_gene: NA
abundance: NA
v_gene: TRBV20-1
CDR3nt: TGCAGTGCTGAACCTAACAATGAGCAGTTCTTC
CDR3aa: CSAEPNNEQFF

len: 15
j_gene: TRBJ1-5
d_gene: TRBD1
abundance: few
v_gene: TRBV19
CDR3nt: TGTGCCAGTAGTATAGGACAGGGTAGCAATCAGCCCCAGCATTTT
CDR3aa: CASSIGQGSNQPQHF

len: 17
j_gene: TRBJ2-1
d_gene: NA
abundance: NA
v_gene: TRBV9
CDR3nt: TGTGCCAGCAGCCCGGCGAGGGGGGGCGCGTCGCGTGGTGAGCAGTTCTTC
CDR3aa: CASSPARGGASRGEQFF

len: 13
j_gene: TRBJ1-2
d_gene: TRBD1
abundance: NA
v_gene: TRBV7-9
CDR3nt: TGTGCCAGCAGCCAGAGGGACAGCTATGGCTACACCTTC
CDR3aa: CASSQRDSYGYTF

len: 13
j_gene: TRBJ2-7
d_gene: TRBD1
abundance: NA
v_gene: TRBV5-4
CDR3nt: TGTGCCACTCAAACCCAGGACAGGGCGGAGCAGTACTTC
CDR3aa: CATQTQDRAEQYF

len: 15
j_gene: TRBJ1-2
d_gene: NA
abundance: NA
v_gene: TRBV6-5
CDR3nt: TGTGCCAGCAGTTACTCGACTACACAGGGTGGTGGCTACACCTTC
CDR3aa: CASSYSTTQGGGYTF

len: 15
j_gene: TRBJ2-2
d_gene: NA
abundance: NA
v_gene: TRBV6-2/TRBV6-3
CDR3nt: TGTGCCAGCAGTTACGTGGGGGCGTCGCACCGGGAGCTGTTTTTT
CDR3aa: CASSYVGASHRELFF

len: 15
j_gene: TRBJ1-6
d_gene: NA
abundance: NA
v_gene: TRBV6-6
CDR3nt: TGTGCCAGCAGTTACGGCGCCAGGGGAGATTCACCCCTCCACTTT
CDR3aa: CASSYGARGDSPLHF

len: 16
j_gene: TRBJ1-3
d_gene: TRBD1
abundance: NA
v_gene: TRBV7-2
CDR3nt: TGTGCCAGCAGCCAATCCAGGGGGTACTCTGGAAACACCATATATTTT
CDR3aa: CASSQSRGYSGNTIYF

len: 18
j_gene: TRBJ2-1
d_gene: TRBD1
abundance: NA
v_gene: TRBV4-1
CDR3nt: TGCGCCAGCAGCCAAGGCGCCCGGGACAGGGGATTTTACAATGAGCAGTTCTTC
CDR3aa: CASSQGARDRGFYNEQFF

len: 14
j_gene: TRBJ2-7
d_gene: NA
abundance: once
v_gene: TRBV7-9
CDR3nt: TGTGCCAGCAGCCTTACCGGGACACGCTACGAGCAGTACTTC
CDR3aa: CASSLTGTRYEQYF

len: 13
j_gene: TRBJ1-2
d_gene: NA
abundance: NA
v_gene: TRBV6-5
CDR3nt: TGTGCCAGCAGTCTGAGTAGTAACTATGGCTACACCTTC
CDR3aa: CASSLSSNYGYTF

len: 14
j_gene: TRBJ1-2
d_gene: NA
abundance: few
v_gene: TRBV4-3
CDR3nt: TGCGCCAGCAGTTCTGGGGCAGCCAACTATGGCTACACCTTC
CDR3aa: CASSSGAANYGYTF